This T cell receptor (beta chain) emerged from a study of blood T cell repertoires in COVID-19. Study in general: The United States, Italy and Spain provided the acute and convalescent COVID-19 samples. PBMCs, B-cell-depleted T cells, or T cells provided the cDNA or gDNA that made up the material.

The CDR3 has 14 residues. The ends lost 6 bases at V and 6 bases at J; junction bases unmatched: 7. Germline V gene data show CDR1 as MGHDK and CDR2 as SYGVNS. Study processing details: Reference gene primer amplification in the assay estimated nucleated cell counts. Assay used: immunoSEQ multiplex PCR; TCRdb lists only in-frame clones, some missing. V and J calls and clone size follow that table, whereas D and trimming were derived from the DNA. The data contain around 50,000 clones, about 87% of them singletons. The rearrangement uses TRBV25-1 and TRBJ2-7; 11 bases are a match to TRBD1. This sequence originates from a man in his 60s with acute or convalescent COVID-19. The specimen sequenced was peripheral blood. The CDR3 DNA is TGTGCCAGCAGCCCGGCCGGGACAGGGGGCGAGCAGTACTTC. This encodes CASSPAGTGGEQYF.